This TCR beta chain was sequenced in a study of beta chain bispecific antibodies for T cell cancers. TCRdb analysed the 5' RACE reads with MiXCR anew, one entry per CDR3 protein. The sample yields some 21,000 distinct CDR3 sequences, approximately 2.5% seen once. The J segment lost 2 bases and the V segment lost 5 bases, leaving 9 bases of the junction unmatched. The CDR3 spans 16 residues. From germline, CDR1 is MDHEN and CDR2 SYDVKM. Blood mononuclear cells were expanded for roughly 3 days using either OKT3 anti-CD3 antibody or CD3/CD28 beads. Each coculture: about 50,000 target cells, about 50,000 normal T cells, bispecific antibody. Findings and limits, study-wide: Most targeted TRBV signal came from the leukemia cell line cells, not normal T cells.

This clonotype was detected many times. The antigen is not known. The chain recombines TRBV28 with TRBJ1-3; 7 nucleotides align to TRBD1. The sequencing sample was made of healthy donor T cells cultured with leukemia cells. The TCR originated in a human donor in good health. Some clones in this sample may be carry-over from other donors' samples. As DNA, the CDR3 is TGTGCCAGCAGTCCATCGAACAGGGGAGCTGGAAACACCATATATTTT. Its protein product is CASSPSNRGAGNTIYF.